This T cell receptor (beta chain) was profiled in a study of cytomegalovirus exposure and HLA in healthy donors. With 60 Vbeta and 13 Jbeta primers, the PCR was carried out. This table comes from immunoSEQ multiplex PCR, and its TCRdb copy is limited to in-frame clones, with some not included. In the table there are about 120,000 clones, less than 80% of which are singletons. To note about this clone: What it recognizes is unknown.

Trimming took off 3 bases at V and 10 bases at J, with 12 bases between the two ends. From germline, CDR1 is MDHEN and CDR2 SYDVKM. The length of the CDR3 is 12 residues. Overall study results and limits: Confirmation in vitro established that a few CMV-associated chains were specific for CMV antigens. Researchers reported in a later analysis that common viral pathogens appeared linked to several top clusters. Several V segments, TRBV6-2 and TRBV6-3 among them, could not be told apart and were dropped.

The genes are TRBV28 and TRBJ1-1, with D possibly being TRBD1 (5 bases). The receptor was derived from a man aged 30 to 39 in good health and CMV-seronegative. Sequenced: PBMCs. The CDR3: CASSLGPWRAFF. CDR3 bases: TGTGCCAGCAGTTTGGGGCCCTGGAGAGCTTTCTTT. Full variable domain (rest looked up from reference TRBV28 and TRBJ1-1): DVKVTQSSRYLVKRTGEKVFLECVQDMDHENMFWYRQDPGLGLRLIYFSYDVKMKEKGDIPEGYSVSREKKERFSLILESASTNQTSMYLCASSLGPWRAFFGQGTRLTVV.